This entry concerns a single TCR beta chain. As yet, its antigen is unknown. Original data processing: After removing out-of-frame reads, around 2.2 million distinct TCRbeta sequences remained. The method was immunoSEQ multiplex PCR; TCRdb's version includes in-frame clones alone and lacks a portion of them. That table is the source of V, J and clone size, and D and trimming were worked out from the DNA. The table lists 75,000 to 95,000 clones, approximately 84% of them singletons. This sample is part of a study of memory CD4+ T cells and cytomegalovirus serostatus. Germline V gene lookup returns CDR1 LNHDA and CDR2 SQIVND (reference sequence). The V and J ends lost 9 bases and 6 bases respectively, with 23 bases between them. CDR3 length: 15 residues. General observations from the study: A US-trained random forest predicted CMV serostatus with median AUC around 0.91. About 40% of the roughly 160 known CMV-associated TCRbeta sequences appeared in CD4+ memory.

Single viable CD3+CD4+CD8-CD45RO+ cells were sorted as the memory CD4+ T cells. Donors' CMV status reflects serum IgG against pp150, pp28, p38, p52. The sample taken for sequencing was memory CD4+ T cells from blood. This chain connects TRBV19 to TRBJ1-1, with D maybe TRBD1 (5 bases). This TCR derives from an adult in good health and CMV-seronegative. The CDR3 spells CASSVSSGPHAEAFF. CDR3 bases: TGTGCCAGCAGCGTTTCGTCGGGGCCTCACGCTGAAGCTTTCTTT.